The next 18 T cell receptor beta chains were all read from a single sample in a study of beta chain features in type 1 diabetes. Of the isolated RNA, all was reverse transcribed, and so the sequenced material was expressed TCRB transcripts. Profiled with immunoSEQ multiplex PCR; TCRdb holds only in-frame clones, not every one. The sample records 160,000 or so clones, about 9.1% being singletons. Sample: central memory CD4+ T cells from blood. The source is a woman aged 18-30 years in good health.

This clone was detected only a few times. V and J are TRBV18 and TRBJ1-2; tentative D call: TRBD1 (5 bases). V was pared by 3 bases and J by 7 bases, with 12 bases between. The germline V gene encodes CDR1 KGHSH and CDR2 LQKENI. The CDR3 runs 13 residues. The CDR3 region is CASSPTAERGYTF. CDR3 sequence (DNA): TGTGCCAGCTCACCGACAGCCGAGCGTGGCTACACCTTC.

This clone was seen more than once but under ten times. The chain carries TRBV27 and TRBJ1-6, with TRBD1 identical over 8 bases. The CDR3 sequence is 17 residues long. Germline V gene data show CDR1 as MNHEY and CDR2 as SMNVEV (reference sequence). After removal of 1 base from V and 7 bases from J, the junction contained 9 bases not matched to a gene. The CDR3 region is CASSLFTRTGWNSPLHF. CDR3 sequence (DNA): TGTGCCAGCAGTTTATTCACGCGGACAGGGTGGAATTCACCCCTCCACTTT.

The chain carries TRBV6-5 and TRBJ2-7, with 11 bases fitting TRBD1. There are 14 residues in the CDR3. In germline, CDR1 is MNHEY, CDR2 SVGAGI. Trimming took 6 bases from V and 5 from J; bases not matched to a gene: 6. The CDR3 here is CASRPPGQGDEQYF. The CDR3 DNA is TGTGCCAGCAGGCCCCCGGGACAGGGGGACGAGCAGTACTTC.

This clone was detected only a few times. This sequence joins TRBV4-2 and TRBJ2-7; 9 bases agree with TRBD1. Germline assignment: CDR1 LGHNA and CDR2 YNFKEQ. The CDR3 sequence is 14 residues long. V gave up 3 bases and J gave up 3 bases; unmatched junction bases: 3. The CDR3 DNA is TGTGCCAGCAGCCAGGACAGGGGACGCTACGAGCAGTACTTC. Residues: CASSQDRGRYEQYF.

A few counts support this clone. This chain uses TRBV5-6 with TRBJ2-1; 12 bases fit TRBD1. The CDR3 loop spans 16 amino acids. Germline V gene data show CDR1 as SGHDT and CDR2 as YYEEEE. V was clipped by 4 bases and J by 2 bases; unmatched bases: 4. As DNA, the CDR3 is TGTGCCAGCAGCCGGGGACAGGGGGCTGCCTACAATGAGCAGTTCTTC. It encodes CASSRGQGAAYNEQFF.

This clone was seen many times. Other DNA sequences in the sample encode the same CDR3. The chain is built from TRBV5-1 and TRBJ2-1; 9 bases are a match to TRBD1. Germline loops: CDR1 SGHRS, CDR2 YFSETQ. V shed 3 bases and J 6 bases; nucleotides not matched to a gene: 7. This CDR3 region has 15 residues. The CDR3 loop is CASSSPGQGSNEQFF. The CDR3 region has the DNA TGCGCCAGCAGCTCCCCGGGACAGGGTAGCAATGAGCAGTTCTTC.

This clone was seen more than once but under ten times. This chain joins TRBV7-2 and TRBJ2-5, with D tentatively TRBD2 (6 bases). The V gene lost 1 base and the J gene lost 4 bases, with 10 bases spanning the gap. Germline lookup yields CDR1 SGHTA and CDR2 FQGNSA. This CDR3 is built from 14 residues. This CDR3 is CASSLEGTRETQYF. The DNA for the CDR3 is TGTGCCAGCAGCTTAGAGGGGACTCGAGAGACCCAGTACTTC.

This clone has only a few counts. The chain links TRBV6-6 to TRBJ1-2; the D gene is possibly TRBD1 (5 bases). This CDR3 is built from 13 residues. V gave up 5 bases and J gave up 4 bases, with 11 bases separating them. The germline V gene has CDR1 MNHNY and CDR2 SVGAGI (reference sequence). CDR3 amino acids: CASSQDTVYGYTF. The CDR3 region has the DNA TGTGCCAGCAGTCAGGACACCGTCTATGGCTACACCTTC.

Ten or more counts support this clone. The sample contains more than one DNA sequence encoding this CDR3. V is TRBV29-1 and J is TRBJ2-5; maybe TRBD1 (7 bases). Germline CDR1 reads SQVTM; CDR2 reads ANQGSEA. The CDR3 covers 12 residues. Trimming stripped 4 bases from V and 5 bases from J, with 11 bases between. For the CDR3, the DNA is TGCAGCGTTGGACAGGGAGGTGAGACCCAGTACTTC. Its translation is CSVGQGGETQYF.

A few counts support this clone. The chain has TRBV7-9 and TRBJ2-7; 11 bases line up with TRBD2. Germline V gene data show CDR1 as SEHNR and CDR2 as FQNEAQ (reference sequence). V lost 3 bases and J lost 3; bases outside the gene matches: 7. This CDR3 contains 16 residues. CDR3 protein: CASSLALGLADYEQYF. In DNA form, the CDR3 reads TGTGCCAGCAGCTTGGCGCTGGGACTAGCGGACTACGAGCAGTACTTC.

V usage is TRBV19 and J usage is TRBJ2-1, with D tentatively TRBD1 (7 bases). CDR1 and CDR2 (germline): LNHDA, SQIVND (reference sequence). The CDR3 runs to 13 residues. V dropped 4 bases and J dropped 7 bases, with 11 bases sitting between them. CDR3 in DNA: TGTGCCAGTAGTAGGCAGGGGGGTAATGAGCAGTTCTTC. Translation: CASSRQGGNEQFF.

This clone was observed a handful of times. The chain carries TRBV30 and TRBJ2-1, with 9 bases identical to TRBD2. The germline gives CDR1 GTSNPN, CDR2 SVGIG (reference sequence). The length of the CDR3 is 14 residues. Losses at the gene ends were 5 bases for V and 9 bases for J; bases not matched to a gene: 11. The CDR3 DNA reads as TGTGCCTGGGGCGTTCAGCGGGAGGTGGGTGAGCAGTTCTTC. It encodes CAWGVQREVGEQFF.

The chain has TRBV6-5 and TRBJ2-1, with a weak D call TRBD1 (6 bases). Germline CDR1 and CDR2: MNHEY and SVGAGI. V gave up 7 bases and J gave up 6 bases, with 13 bases separating them. The CDR3 spans 13 residues. This CDR3 reads CASNRGGSNEQFF. CDR3 nucleotides: TGTGCCAGCAACCGAGGGGGTTCCAATGAGCAGTTCTTC.

The chain uses TRBV2 and TRBJ1-1; D gene uncertain. V lost 6 bases and J 5 bases, leaving 13 bases between the germline ends. There are 13 residues in the CDR3. The germline gives CDR1 SNHLY, CDR2 FYNNEI. The CDR3: CASSGLGGTEAFF. The CDR3 region has the DNA TGTGCCAGCAGCGGCTTAGGAGGAACTGAAGCTTTCTTT.

The rearrangement links TRBV29-1 to TRBJ1-4, with D possibly matching TRBD1 (6 bases). This CDR3 has 14 amino acids. Germline CDR1 is SQVTM and CDR2 is ANQGSEA. Trimming pared 1 base from V and 6 bases from J, leaving 12 bases between. The CDR3 loop reads CSVEGGGADEKLFF. CDR3 nucleotides: TGCAGCGTTGAAGGTGGGGGGGCCGATGAAAAACTGTTTTTT.

This clone was counted ten times or more. The J gene is TRBJ1-1, the V gene TRBV4-3; D remains ambiguous. Trimming took off 0 bases at V and 4 bases at J, with 6 bases between the two ends. The CDR3 has 13 amino acids. CDR1 and CDR2 (germline): LGHNA, YSLEER. The CDR3 protein is CASSQDTGTEAFF. The CDR3 nucleotides are TGCGCCAGCAGCCAAGATACCGGCACTGAAGCTTTCTTT.

This clone has more than one count but fewer than ten. J is TRBJ1-1 and V is TRBV7-9, with TRBD1 matching 8 bases. This CDR3 is 13 amino acids long. Germline CDR1 SEHNR, CDR2 FQNEAQ (reference sequence). J gave up 5 bases and V 2 bases, and 1 base lay outside the gene matches. CDR3 protein: CASSLNRGTEAFF. The CDR3, as DNA: TGTGCCAGCAGCTTAAACAGGGGGACTGAAGCTTTCTTT.

This clone was seen more than once but under ten times. CDR3: CASKQGAGYTF. The CDR3 DNA sequence: TGTGCCAGCAAACAGGGGGCCGGCTACACCTTC. The gene calls are TRBV2 and TRBJ1-2; 9 bases map to TRBD1. Germline CDR1 is SNHLY and CDR2 is FYNNEI. This CDR3 has 11 amino acids. V was pared by 7 bases and J by 8 bases, with 2 bases of the junction left unmatched.